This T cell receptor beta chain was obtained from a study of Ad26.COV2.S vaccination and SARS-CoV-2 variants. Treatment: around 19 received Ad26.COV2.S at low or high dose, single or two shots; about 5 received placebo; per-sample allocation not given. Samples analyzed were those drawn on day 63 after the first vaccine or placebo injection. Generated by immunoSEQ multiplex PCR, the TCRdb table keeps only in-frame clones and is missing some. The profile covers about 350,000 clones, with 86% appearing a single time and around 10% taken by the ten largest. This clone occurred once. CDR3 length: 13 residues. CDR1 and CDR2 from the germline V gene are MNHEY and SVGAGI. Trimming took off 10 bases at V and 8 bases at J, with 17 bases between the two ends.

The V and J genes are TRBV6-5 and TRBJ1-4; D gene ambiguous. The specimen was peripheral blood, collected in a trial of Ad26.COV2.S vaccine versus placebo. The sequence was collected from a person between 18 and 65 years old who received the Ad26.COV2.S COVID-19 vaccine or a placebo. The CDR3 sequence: CATGQDRREKLFF. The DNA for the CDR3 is TGTGCCACCGGGCAGGACCGGAGGGAAAAACTGTTTTTT.